This T cell receptor beta chain was identified in a study of shared clonotypes between healthy human individuals. Across the study: Per donor, three plates held CD4 naive cells, three held CD4 memory, two held CD8 naive and one held CD8 memory.

Trimming took 5 bases from V and 6 from J; bases not matched to a gene: 10. The CDR3 is made up of 15 amino acids. Germline CDR1 and CDR2: MGHDK and SYGVNS. The authors ran the assay at deep level. Every subset had its genomic DNA shared out evenly among several immunoSEQ plates. Repertoires were generated with immunoSEQ multiplex PCR, while TCRdb's copy carries only in-frame clones and drops some. The data show about 2.3 million clones, with approximately 95% seen just once and 0.35% to 0.5% held by the top ten. A split of CD4+ cells into CD45RA+ naive and CD45RA-negative memory subsets was performed.

Sequenced sample: naive CD4+ T cells from PBMCs. Stated subset: CD45RA+ positively selected. This sequence was found in a man younger than 35 in good health. Some clones in this sample may be carry-over from other donors' samples. J is TRBJ2-7 and V is TRBV25-1; 10 nucleotides match TRBD1. The CDR3 region is CASSRGGTGVGEQYF. As DNA, the CDR3 is TGTGCCAGCAGTCGGGGAGGGACAGGGGTGGGCGAGCAGTACTTC.